This paragraph covers one T cell receptor (beta chain) sequence. The study ran its PCR with 60 Vbeta and 13 Jbeta primers. Method: immunoSEQ multiplex PCR; TCRdb's copy keeps in-frame clones and lacks some. The profile shows 62,000 or so clones, roughly 80% of them singletons. V was trimmed by 0 bases and J by 0 bases, leaving 13 bases between them. Germline V CDR1 and CDR2: SGHNT, YYREEE (reference sequence). CDR3 length: 16 amino acids. This entry is derived from a study of cytomegalovirus exposure and HLA in healthy donors. The J gene is TRBJ2-7, the V gene TRBV5-4, with a tentative D call TRBD2 (6 bases). Sequencing was carried out using PBMCs. The receptor's source is a man aged 25-45 years in good health and CMV-seronegative. The CDR3 coding sequence is TGTGCCAGCAGCTTGGAGGGGCTAGCGAACTCCTACGAGCAGTACTTC. Residues: CASSLEGLANSYEQYF.